These 7 T cell receptor beta chains were sequenced from one sample in a study of OX40 agonist ivuxolimab in advanced cancers. Libraries were prepared by immunoSEQ multiplex PCR; TCRdb keeps only in-frame clonotypes and omits some of them. Counted here are 58,000 or so clones, around 83% occurring once; the ten biggest clones make up 0.6% to 0.8%. The input for sequencing was CD4+ or CD8+ T cells sorted from blood, taken in a trial of the OX40 agonist ivuxolimab. The receptors were gathered from an adult with an advanced solid tumor such as melanoma, head and neck, liver or kidney cancer.

V gene TRBV4-1 combines with J gene TRBJ2-3; 12 nucleotides line up with TRBD2. The V gene end was trimmed by 2 bases and the J gene end by 2 bases; junction bases not matched to a gene: 5. This CDR3 has 17 residues. Germline V CDR1 and CDR2: MGHRA, YSYEKL. DNA of the CDR3: TGCGCCAGCAGCCAACGAGGACTAGCGGGGAACACAGATACGCAGTATTTT. The encoded protein is CASSQRGLAGNTDTQYF.

The V call is TRBV7-9, the J call TRBJ2-7; TRBD1 matches at 8 bases. The CDR3 is 15 residues long. In germline, CDR1 is SEHNR, CDR2 FQNEAQ (reference sequence). V gave up 5 bases and J gave up 0 bases; unmatched junction bases: 6. The CDR3 nucleotides read TGTGCCAGCAGCAGACTCGGGACAGGCTCCTACGAGCAGTACTTC. Translation: CASSRLGTGSYEQYF.

The rearrangement uses TRBV27 and TRBJ1-2; D is uncertain. V lost 5 bases, J lost 5 bases, and 12 bases lay in between. Germline assignment: CDR1 MNHEY and CDR2 SMNVEV (reference sequence). There are 13 residues in the CDR3. The CDR3 DNA follows: TGTGCCAGCAGTCCCCGGGTTCCATATGGCTACACCTTC. Protein product: CASSPRVPYGYTF.

The rearrangement joins TRBV7-8 to TRBJ2-3, with 8 bases identical to TRBD2. The CDR3 totals 14 residues. Germline CDR1 reads SGHVS; CDR2 reads FQNEAQ. Trimming cost V 6 bases and J 4 bases; bases outside gene matches: 6. CDR3 sequence (DNA): TGTGCCAGCAGGACCGGGGGGGCCCCAGATACGCAGTATTTT. It is translated as CASRTGGAPDTQYF.

The rearrangement links TRBV2 to TRBJ1-2, with 7 bases aligning to TRBD1. The V gene end was trimmed by 5 bases and the J gene end by 9 bases; junction bases not matched to a gene: 9. This CDR3 spans 13 amino acids. Germline V lookup: CDR1 SNHLY, CDR2 FYNNEI. CDR3 loop: CASSSGTELSYTF. The CDR3 nucleotides are TGTGCCAGCAGTTCCGGGACAGAATTAAGCTACACCTTC.

V usage is TRBV6-1 and J usage is TRBJ2-6; D remains ambiguous. In germline, CDR1 is MNHNS, CDR2 SASEGT. The CDR3 has 15 amino acids. The V end lost 6 bases, the J end lost 0 bases, and 9 bases lay between the germline ends. The chain's CDR3 is CASSVRSSGANVLTF. The CDR3 DNA sequence: TGTGCCAGCAGCGTCCGGAGCTCTGGGGCCAACGTCCTGACTTTC.

V gene TRBV5-4 combines with J gene TRBJ1-2; perhaps TRBD1 as D (6 bases). The V gene lost 5 bases and the J gene lost 2 bases, with 13 bases spanning the gap. The CDR3 spans 14 residues. The germline CDR1 and CDR2 sequences are SGHNT and YYREEE (reference sequence). The CDR3 loop reads CASRRTERNYGYTF. The CDR3 DNA is TGTGCCAGCAGGCGGACAGAACGAAACTATGGCTACACCTTC.